The 5 T cell receptor beta chains below come from one sample, sequenced in a study of shared clonotypes between healthy human individuals. Produced via immunoSEQ multiplex PCR; TCRdb's table is partial and in-frame only. The sample records about 490,000 clones, 76% being singletons. The sample taken for sequencing was PBMCs. The receptors derive from a woman aged 35 to 49 in good health. Some clones in this sample may be carry-over from other donors' samples.

V gene TRBV13 combines with J gene TRBJ1-2; no clear D. With 6 bases removed from V and 4 bases from J, the gap between germline ends came to 24 bases. Germline CDR1 reads PRHDT; CDR2 reads FYEKMQ (reference sequence). The length of the CDR3 is 17 residues. The DNA of the CDR3 is TGTGCCAGCAGTAAATATAAAGCTGAGTGGGAGACCTATGGCTACACCTTC. Translation: CASSKYKAEWETYGYTF.

This clone came up once. One end of the junction is discordant with germline, which a read error may explain. The chain combines TRBV7-3 with TRBJ2-1; no definite D call. The CDR3 runs to 14 residues. Germline V CDR1 and CDR2: SGHTA, FQGTGA. The CDR3 bases are TGTGCTAGCAGCTTAGTCTGGTCTTACAATGAGCAGTTCTTC. Translated, it gives CASSLVWSYNEQFF. The full variable domain, completed using reference TRBV7-3 and TRBJ2-1, is GAGVSQTPSNKVTEKGKYVELRCDPISGHTALYWYRQSLGQGPEFLIYFQGTGAADDSGLPNDRFFAVRPEGSVSTLKIQRTERGDSAVYLCASSLVWSYNEQFFGPGTRLTVL.

With regard to this clone: Different DNA sequences within this sample yield the same CDR3. The rearrangement links TRBV5-1 to TRBJ1-1; the D gene is possibly TRBD1 (5 bases). The V gene's germline CDR1 is SGHRS and CDR2 YFSETQ. V lost 0 bases to trimming and J lost 1 base, with 7 bases between them. CDR3 length equals 14 residues. CDR3 DNA sequence: TGCGCCAGCAGCTTGGGACAGCCGAACACTGAAGCTTTCTTT. Amino acids: CASSLGQPNTEAFF.

V and J are TRBV15 and TRBJ1-5; D is unclear. The germline gives CDR1 LNHNV, CDR2 YYDKDF (reference sequence). This CDR3 has 15 amino acids. Deletions cut 0 bases from V and 7 bases from J, with 13 bases between. The CDR3 spells CATSRDIPRRQPQHF. The CDR3, as DNA: TGTGCCACCAGCAGAGATATACCGAGGAGACAGCCCCAGCATTTT.

The rearrangement uses TRBV27 and TRBJ2-1; 7 bases line up with TRBD2. The CDR3 is 14 residues long. V lost 5 bases and J lost 5; bases outside the gene matches: 6. Germline V gene lookup returns CDR1 MNHEY and CDR2 SMNVEV (reference sequence). For the CDR3, the DNA is TGTGCCAGCAGTCCCGGGACTACCCACAATGAGCAGTTCTTC. Translating gives CASSPGTTHNEQFF.